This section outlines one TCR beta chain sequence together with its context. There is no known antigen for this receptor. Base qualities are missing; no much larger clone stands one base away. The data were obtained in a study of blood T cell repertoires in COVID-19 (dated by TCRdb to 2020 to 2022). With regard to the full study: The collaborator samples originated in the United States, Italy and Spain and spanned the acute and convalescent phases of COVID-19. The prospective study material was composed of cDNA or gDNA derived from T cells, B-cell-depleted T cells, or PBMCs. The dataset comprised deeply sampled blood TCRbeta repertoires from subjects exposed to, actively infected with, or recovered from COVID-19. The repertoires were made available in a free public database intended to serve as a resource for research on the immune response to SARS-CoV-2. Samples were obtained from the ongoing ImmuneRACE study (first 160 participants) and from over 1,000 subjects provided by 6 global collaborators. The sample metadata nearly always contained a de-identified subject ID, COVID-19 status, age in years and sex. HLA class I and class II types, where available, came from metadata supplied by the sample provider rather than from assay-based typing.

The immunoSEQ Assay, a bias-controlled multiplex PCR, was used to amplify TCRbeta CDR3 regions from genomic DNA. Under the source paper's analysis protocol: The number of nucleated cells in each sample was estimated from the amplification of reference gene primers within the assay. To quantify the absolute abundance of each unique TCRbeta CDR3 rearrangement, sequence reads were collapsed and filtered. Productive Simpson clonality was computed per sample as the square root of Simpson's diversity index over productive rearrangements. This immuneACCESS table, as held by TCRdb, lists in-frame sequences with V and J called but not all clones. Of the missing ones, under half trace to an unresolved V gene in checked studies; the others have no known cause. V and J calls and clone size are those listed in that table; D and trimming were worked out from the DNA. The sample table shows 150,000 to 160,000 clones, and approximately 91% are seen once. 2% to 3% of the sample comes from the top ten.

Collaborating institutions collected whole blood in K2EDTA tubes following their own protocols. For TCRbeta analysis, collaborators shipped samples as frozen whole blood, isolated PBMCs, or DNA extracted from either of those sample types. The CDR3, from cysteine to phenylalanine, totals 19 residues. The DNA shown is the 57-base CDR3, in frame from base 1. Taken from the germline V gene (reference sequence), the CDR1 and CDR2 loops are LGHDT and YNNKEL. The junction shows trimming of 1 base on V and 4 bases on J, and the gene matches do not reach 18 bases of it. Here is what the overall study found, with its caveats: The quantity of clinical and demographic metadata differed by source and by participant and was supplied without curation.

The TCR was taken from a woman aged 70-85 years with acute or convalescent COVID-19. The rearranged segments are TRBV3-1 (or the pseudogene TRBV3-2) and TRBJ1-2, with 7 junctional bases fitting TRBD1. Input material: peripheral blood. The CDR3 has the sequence CASSQVVRQGFTMGYGYTF. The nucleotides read TGTGCCAGCAGCCAAGTAGTCCGACAGGGATTTACGATGGGCTATGGCTACACCTTC.